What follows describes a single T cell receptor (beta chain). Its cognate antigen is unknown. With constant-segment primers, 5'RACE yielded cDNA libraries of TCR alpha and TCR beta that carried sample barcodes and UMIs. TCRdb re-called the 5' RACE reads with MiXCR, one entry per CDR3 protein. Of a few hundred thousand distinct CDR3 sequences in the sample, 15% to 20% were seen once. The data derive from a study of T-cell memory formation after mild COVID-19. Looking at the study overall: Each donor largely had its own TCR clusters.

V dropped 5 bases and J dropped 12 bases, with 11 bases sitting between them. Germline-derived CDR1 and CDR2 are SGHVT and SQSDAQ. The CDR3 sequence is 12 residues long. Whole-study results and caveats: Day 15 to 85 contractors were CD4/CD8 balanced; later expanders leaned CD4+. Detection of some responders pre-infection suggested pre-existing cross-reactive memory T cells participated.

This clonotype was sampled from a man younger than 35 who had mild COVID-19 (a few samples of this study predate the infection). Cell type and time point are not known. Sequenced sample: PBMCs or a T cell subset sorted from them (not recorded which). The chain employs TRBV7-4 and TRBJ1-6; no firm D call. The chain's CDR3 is CASSLTEEPLHF. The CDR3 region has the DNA TGTGCCAGCAGCCTGACCGAGGAACCCCTCCACTTT.